This TCR beta chain is from a study of blood T cell repertoires in COVID-19. Across the study: The origin of the acute and convalescent COVID-19 samples was the United States, Italy and Spain. In each case, the material was cDNA or gDNA derived from T cells, B-cell-depleted T cells, or PBMCs.

The data were produced by immunoSEQ multiplex PCR, yet TCRdb's version contains in-frame clones alone and is incomplete. Of about 52,000 clones in the sample, about 82% were seen once. In germline, CDR1 is MNHEY, CDR2 SMNVEV (reference sequence). CDR3 length: 14 amino acids. Between the trimmed V and J ends, which lost 0 bases and 4 bases, there was a span of 7 bases. The source of this sequence is a woman at least 80 years old with acute or convalescent COVID-19. Sequenced input: peripheral blood. The chain recombines TRBV27 with TRBJ1-3; tentative D call: TRBD1 (6 bases). The CDR3 nucleotides are TGTGCCAGCAGTTTATCACAGGGAGGAAACACCATATATTTT. It translates to CASSLSQGGNTIYF.